This T cell receptor (beta chain) was obtained from a study of blood T cell repertoires in COVID-19. Study at large: Donors in the United States, Italy and Spain gave samples during acute or convalescent COVID-19. T cells, B-cell-depleted T cells, or PBMCs supplied cDNA or gDNA.

The CDR3 is made up of 16 amino acids. Germline lookup yields CDR1 SNHLY and CDR2 FYNNEI. The V gene end was trimmed by 1 base and the J gene end by 5 bases; junction bases not matched to a gene: 5. In the original workflow: Using reference gene primer amplification, nucleated cell counts were estimated. This table comes from immunoSEQ multiplex PCR, and its TCRdb copy is limited to in-frame clones, with some not included. Clone size and V and J calls were adopted from that table, with D and trimming inferred from the DNA. The sample records under 400,000 clones, approximately 86% being singletons. Participants' reported clinical history set cohort assignment. This clone was recorded many times.

The receptor's source is a woman between 40 and 55 years old with acute COVID-19. The source material was PBMCs or T cells enriched from blood (not recorded which). This chain uses TRBV2 with TRBJ1-6; 7 bases fit TRBD1. CDR3 region: CASSEVTGVDNSPLHF. CDR3 nucleotides: TGTGCCAGCAGTGAAGTTACAGGGGTAGATAATTCACCCCTCCACTTT.